Below are 25 T cell receptor beta chains sequenced from a single sample in a study of cytomegalovirus exposure and HLA in healthy donors (dated by TCRdb to about 2017). Library preparation used the immunoSEQ multiplex PCR assay. Not all clones reach the TCRdb copy of this immuneACCESS table, which keeps in-frame sequences only. Checked studies attribute under half of the gap to unresolved V genes and leave the rest unexplained. For this sample the table gives 80,000 to 100,000 clones, of which about 90% were detected only once. The biggest ten clones account for around 6% of the sample. The sequencing sample was made of PBMCs. These TCRs come from a man in his late teens or twenties in good health and CMV-seropositive.

This clone was counted a few times. A read error may account for a junction end that differs from germline. CDR3 residues: CASSTEGETRTDTQYF. The CDR3 bases are TGCGCCAGCAGCACCGAGGGAGAGACACGCACGGATACGCAGTATTTT. V usage is TRBV5-1 and J usage is TRBJ2-3, with a possible D match to TRBD2 (5 bases). CDR3 length equals 16 residues. The germline CDR1 and CDR2 sequences are SGHRS and YFSETQ.

The sample holds one count of this clone. The chain couples TRBV7-3 to TRBJ2-3, with D possibly matching TRBD1 (6 bases). Germline V lookup: CDR1 SGHTA, CDR2 FQGTGA. The CDR3 has 15 amino acids. Trimming left V 5 bases short and J 1 base short, with 13 bases between. CDR3 in amino acids: CASSVQGRGTDTQYF. The CDR3 coding sequence is TGTGCCAGCAGCGTTCAGGGGAGAGGCACAGATACGCAGTATTTT.

This chain uses TRBV4-2 with TRBJ2-7, with 11 bases fitting TRBD2. Germline values: CDR1 LGHNA, CDR2 YNFKEQ. V trimming: 4 bases; J trimming: 10 bases; junction bases outside the gene matches: 15. The CDR3 covers 16 residues. This CDR3 reads CASSPQLTSGSLFQYF. The CDR3, as DNA: TGTGCCAGCAGCCCCCAACTCACTAGCGGGAGCCTATTCCAGTACTTC.

The genes are TRBV27 and TRBJ2-7, with D perhaps matching TRBD2 (5 bases). The length of the CDR3 is 13 residues. V was cut by 2 bases and J by 3 bases, with 8 bases left in between. Germline CDR1 MNHEY, CDR2 SMNVEV (reference sequence). For the CDR3, the DNA is TGTGCCAGCAGTTTAAGGGAGAGCTACGAGCAGTACTTC. Translating gives CASSLRESYEQYF.

The CDR3 loop reads CASSPRQGVSGELFF. The DNA for the CDR3 is TGTGCCAGCAGCCCCAGACAGGGAGTAAGCGGGGAGCTGTTTTTT. This chain links TRBV11-3 with TRBJ2-2; 7 nucleotides line up with TRBD1. The CDR3 runs 15 residues. V trimming: 5 bases; J trimming: 7 bases; junction bases outside the gene matches: 10. Germline loops: CDR1 SGHNT, CDR2 YENEEA. Full variable domain (missing parts from reference TRBV11-3 and TRBJ2-2): EAGVVQSPRYKIIEKKQPVAFWCNPISGHNTLYWYLQNLGQGPELLIRYENEEAVDDSQLPKDRFSAERLKGVDSTLKIQPAELGDSAVYLCASSPRQGVSGELFFGEGSRLTVL.

The chain joins TRBV11-3 to TRBJ2-7; 16 nucleotides line up with TRBD2. V lost 5 bases to trimming and J lost 5 bases; unmatched junction nucleotides: 6. Germline V gene sequence: CDR1 SGHNT, CDR2 YENEEA. The CDR3 has 16 amino acids. This CDR3 is CASSRGTSGRADEQYF. The CDR3 nucleotides read TGTGCCAGCAGCCGCGGGACTAGCGGGAGGGCCGACGAGCAGTACTTC. The full variable domain, its missing parts supplied by reference TRBV11-3 and TRBJ2-7, is EAGVVQSPRYKIIEKKQPVAFWCNPISGHNTLYWYLQNLGQGPELLIRYENEEAVDDSQLPKDRFSAERLKGVDSTLKIQPAELGDSAVYLCASSRGTSGRADEQYFGPGTRLTVT.

The chain carries TRBV5-3 and TRBJ1-4; D not certain. TRBV5-3 is recorded as an ORF, its role being uncertain. V shed 2 bases and J shed 7 bases, with 15 bases lying between them. The CDR3 spans 15 residues. CDR3 sequence: CARSFTGTEPEKLFF. The DNA for the CDR3 is TGTGCCAGAAGCTTTACGGGAACTGAACCTGAAAAACTGTTTTTT.

The chain couples TRBV19 to TRBJ2-7, with 12 bases that match TRBD1. The CDR3 is 15 residues long. Germline assignment: CDR1 LNHDA and CDR2 SQIVND (reference sequence). J lost 4 bases, V lost 4 bases, and 5 bases had no gene match. Here the CDR3 reads CASSTGTGGPYEQYF. The CDR3 DNA is TGTGCCAGTAGTACTGGGACAGGGGGCCCATACGAGCAGTACTTC.

The genes are TRBV4-3 and TRBJ2-7; D unresolved. CDR1 is LGHNA, CDR2 YSLEER, per germline. V was cut by 1 base and J by 1 base, with 8 bases left in between. CDR3 size: 14 residues. The CDR3 here is CASSQGHRSYEQYF. CDR3 coding DNA: TGCGCCAGCAGCCAAGGACACCGATCCTACGAGCAGTACTTC.

V usage is TRBV27 and J usage is TRBJ2-5, with D possibly being TRBD2 (5 bases). V was shortened by 6 bases and J by 5 bases, with 25 bases between the two germline ends. From germline, CDR1 is MNHEY and CDR2 SMNVEV (reference sequence). The CDR3 has 17 residues. CDR3 protein: CASSLLTPSGDFETQYF. CDR3 sequence (DNA): TGTGCCAGCAGCTTACTAACCCCGTCCGGGGATTTTGAGACCCAGTACTTC.

The chain recombines TRBV7-2 with TRBJ1-4; D gene uncertain. With 5 bases removed from V and 8 bases from J, the gap between germline ends came to 9 bases. This CDR3 spans 12 amino acids. Germline values: CDR1 SGHTA, CDR2 FQGNSA. Written as DNA, the CDR3 is TGTGCCAGCAGCCCCAGAGGCGAAAAACTGTTTTTT. It codes for CASSPRGEKLFF.

The chain has TRBV5-6 and TRBJ2-5, with 11 bases that match TRBD2. CDR1 and CDR2 (germline): SGHDT, YYEEEE. The CDR3 consists of 16 residues. Germline trimming cut 7 bases from V and 1 base from J; bases unmatched to any gene: 9. The CDR3 sequence is CASQGTSGILQETQYF. In nucleotides, the CDR3 is TGTGCCAGCCAAGGGACTAGCGGAATTCTCCAAGAGACCCAGTACTTC.

J is TRBJ2-7 and V is TRBV19, with D maybe TRBD2 (5 bases). Trimming stripped 6 bases from V and 6 bases from J, with 9 bases between. The CDR3 has 11 amino acids. Germline V gene sequence: CDR1 LNHDA, CDR2 SQIVND (reference sequence). This CDR3 is CASSTRGEQYF. The CDR3 DNA follows: TGTGCCAGTAGCACCCGGGGCGAGCAGTACTTC.

This clone was detected once. The chain joins TRBV18 to TRBJ2-5; 7 nucleotides match TRBD2. This CDR3 comprises 14 residues. CDR1 KGHSH and CDR2 LQKENI come from the germline V gene. V shed 3 bases and J 4 bases; nucleotides not matched to a gene: 5. Here the CDR3 reads CASSPDWGGETQYF. CDR3 DNA: TGTGCCAGCTCACCTGACTGGGGGGGAGAGACCCAGTACTTC.

This clone was counted a single time. V is TRBV4-2 and J is TRBJ2-1; TRBD1 agrees at 7 bases. The CDR3 has 16 amino acids. Trimming removed 0 bases from V and 6 bases from J; junction bases left unmatched: 8. Germline CDR1 and CDR2: LGHNA and YNFKEQ. CDR3 loop: CASSQDPGQESNEQFF. The CDR3, as DNA: TGTGCCAGCAGCCAAGATCCAGGACAGGAATCCAATGAGCAGTTCTTC.

The rearrangement uses TRBV4-2 and TRBJ2-1, with 14 bases fitting TRBD2. J was trimmed by 7 bases and V by 0 bases; bases with no gene match: 2. Per the germline V gene, CDR1 is LGHNA and CDR2 is YNFKEQ. This CDR3 is 16 amino acids long. CDR3 region: CASSQETSGRGNEQFF. The CDR3 nucleotides are TGTGCCAGCAGCCAAGAGACTAGCGGGAGGGGAAATGAGCAGTTCTTC.

In its sample, this clone was seen once. This chain connects TRBV7-8 to TRBJ1-4; D remains unclear. Trimming shortened V by 5 bases and J by 3 bases, and 13 bases separated the two germline ends. Per germline, CDR1 SGHVS and CDR2 FQNEAQ. CDR3 length: 15 amino acids. The CDR3 DNA is TGTGCCAGCAGCCTCAACCGGGGAGCTAATGAAAAACTGTTTTTT. Its protein product is CASSLNRGANEKLFF. The full variable domain, rest sourced from reference TRBV7-8 and TRBJ1-4, is GAGVSQSPRYKVAKRGQDVALRCDPISGHVSLFWYQQALGQGPEFLTYFQNEAQLDKSGLPSDRFFAERPEGSVSTLKIQRTQQEDSAVYLCASSLNRGANEKLFFGSGTQLSVL.

The V gene is TRBV6-5, the J gene TRBJ2-1; possible D gene TRBD1, 5 bases. CDR1 is MNHEY, CDR2 SVGAGI, per germline. CDR3 length: 14 amino acids. The V and J ends lost 0 bases and 9 bases respectively, with 12 bases between them. This CDR3 is CASSYSTRDLEQFF. The CDR3 DNA follows: TGTGCCAGCAGTTACTCAACCAGGGATCTTGAGCAGTTCTTC.

The rearrangement uses TRBV19 and TRBJ2-7, with 10 nucleotides matching TRBD2. CDR1 is LNHDA and CDR2 is SQIVND in the germline V gene (reference sequence). This CDR3 region has 17 residues. J was trimmed by 2 bases and V by 5 bases; bases with no gene match: 12. This CDR3 is CASSWGQASGSPYEQYF. CDR3 nucleotides: TGTGCCAGTAGTTGGGGACAGGCTAGCGGGAGCCCCTACGAGCAGTACTTC.

This chain connects TRBV15 to TRBJ1-1, with D possibly being TRBD1 (6 bases). This CDR3 has 16 amino acids. The germline gives CDR1 LNHNV, CDR2 YYDKDF (reference sequence). With 2 bases removed from V and 1 base from J, the gap between germline ends came to 14 bases. The CDR3 sequence is CATSRNNRERNTEAFF. The CDR3 nucleotides are TGTGCCACCAGCAGAAACAACAGGGAGAGGAACACTGAAGCTTTCTTT.

This clone was counted between two and nine times. V gene TRBV9 combines with J gene TRBJ1-5, with 7 positions matching TRBD1. Germline loops: CDR1 SGDLS, CDR2 YYNGEE. After removal of 2 bases from V and 9 bases from J, the junction contained 8 bases not matched to a gene. The CDR3 is 14 residues long. The CDR3 spells CASSVDREQGPQHF. The DNA of the CDR3 is TGTGCCAGCAGCGTCGACAGGGAGCAGGGGCCCCAGCATTTT.

The rearrangement links TRBV28 to TRBJ2-2, with 10 bases lining up with TRBD2. Germline V CDR1 and CDR2: MDHEN, SYDVKM. The CDR3 is made up of 18 amino acids. V shed 3 bases, J shed 4 bases, and the junction held 11 bases outside the gene matches. The chain's CDR3 is CASSFPLAGLPGTGELFF. CDR3 DNA sequence: TGTGCCAGCAGTTTTCCACTAGCGGGACTCCCGGGCACCGGGGAGCTGTTTTTT.

CDR3 amino acids: CSAGDRGEQFF. As DNA, the CDR3 is TGCAGTGCTGGGGACAGGGGTGAGCAGTTCTTC. The chain employs TRBV20-1 and TRBJ2-1; TRBD1 aligns across 10 bases. V shed 5 bases and J 9 bases; nucleotides not matched to a gene: 1. There are 11 residues in the CDR3. The germline gives CDR1 DFQATT, CDR2 SNEGSKA (reference sequence).

This clone was picked up a small number of times. The chain carries TRBV10-3 and TRBJ1-5; no clear D gene. The CDR3 sequence is 13 residues long. V was clipped by 5 bases and J by 3 bases, with 8 bases between them. CDR1 and CDR2 from the germline V gene are ENHRY and SYGVKD. The CDR3 here is CAISPGLNQPQHF. DNA for the CDR3: TGTGCCATCAGTCCAGGACTCAATCAGCCCCAGCATTTT.

This chain joins TRBV6-5 and TRBJ1-2; weak D call: TRBD1 (5 bases). Germline V gene lookup returns CDR1 MNHEY and CDR2 SVGAGI. The V gene lost 6 bases and the J gene lost 4 bases, with 15 bases spanning the gap. The CDR3 extends over 14 amino acids. The CDR3 protein is CASRPDSTVYGYTF. The CDR3 DNA is TGTGCCAGCAGACCTGACAGTACCGTCTATGGCTACACCTTC.